The source of this T cell receptor (beta chain) is a study of follicular helper T cells after annual influenza vaccination. On this clone: Its matching antigen is unknown.

Stated time point: 2014-2015 season, pre-vaccination. Findings and limits, study-wide: Yearly vaccinations repeatedly recalled conserved clonotypes in ICOS+CD38+ cTfh.

This CDR3 region has 14 residues. From germline, CDR1 is MDHEN and CDR2 SYDVKM. With 4 bases removed from V and 4 bases from J, the gap between germline ends came to 11 bases. Produced via immunoSEQ multiplex PCR; TCRdb's table is partial and in-frame only. The table includes roughly 27,000 clones, approximately 80% detected once. The V call is TRBV28, the J call TRBJ2-1; D is uncertain. This receptor was taken from an adult who received the influenza vaccine. This specimen consisted of CXCR5+ CD38- circulating T follicular helper cells from blood, obtained on the day of influenza vaccination. The sample's subset: circulating Tfh, non-naive CD4+CXCR5+PD-1+ (ICOS+CD38+ or ICOS-CD38-). The CDR3 reads CASSSQSRYNEQFF. CDR3 coding DNA: TGTGCCAGCAGTTCCCAATCGCGGTACAATGAGCAGTTCTTC. Drawing the rest from reference TRBV28 and TRBJ2-1, the complete variable domain is DVKVTQSSRYLVKRTGEKVFLECVQDMDHENMFWYRQDPGLGLRLIYFSYDVKMKEKGDIPEGYSVSREKKERFSLILESASTNQTSMYLCASSSQSRYNEQFFGPGTRLTVL.